The sequence of this T cell receptor beta chain was determined in a study of blood T cell repertoires in COVID-19. About the research overall: The United States, Italy and Spain supplied acute and convalescent COVID-19 samples. Sources were T cells, B-cell-depleted T cells, or PBMCs; the material itself was cDNA or gDNA.

V was cut by 1 base and J by 0 bases, with 9 bases left in between. This CDR3 has 16 residues. Per germline, CDR1 KGHSH and CDR2 LQKENI. Original data processing: Reference gene primer amplification gave nucleated cell count estimates. Some clones are missing from TCRdb's copy, which holds only in-frame ones; the method was immunoSEQ multiplex PCR. That table supplies the V and J calls and clone size; D and trimming were determined from the DNA. The table shows 200,000 or so clones, with about 88% occurring only once. Sequenced sample: peripheral blood. This rearrangement joins TRBV18 to TRBJ2-2; weak D call: TRBD1 (5 bases). This clonotype was obtained from a woman between 40 and 55 years old who had recovered from COVID-19. The CDR3 region is CASSPRAGSNTGELFF. The CDR3 coding sequence is TGTGCCAGCTCACCACGGGCAGGGTCGAACACCGGGGAGCTGTTTTTT.